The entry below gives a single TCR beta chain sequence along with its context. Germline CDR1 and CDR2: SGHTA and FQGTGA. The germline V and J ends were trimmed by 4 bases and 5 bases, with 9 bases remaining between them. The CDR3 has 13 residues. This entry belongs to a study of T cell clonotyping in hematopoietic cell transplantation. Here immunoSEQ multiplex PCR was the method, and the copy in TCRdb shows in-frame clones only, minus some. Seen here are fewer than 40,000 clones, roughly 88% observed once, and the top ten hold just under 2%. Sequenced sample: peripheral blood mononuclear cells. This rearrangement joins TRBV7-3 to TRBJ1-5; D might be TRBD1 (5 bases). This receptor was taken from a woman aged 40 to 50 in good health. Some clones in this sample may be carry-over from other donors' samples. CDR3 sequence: CASSSGLYQPQHF. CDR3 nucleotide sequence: TGTGCCAGCAGCTCAGGGTTATATCAGCCCCAGCATTTT.